This T cell receptor beta chain came from a study of cytomegalovirus exposure and HLA in healthy donors. The CDR3 spans 15 residues. With 0 bases removed from V and 0 bases from J, the gap between germline ends came to 6 bases. Germline CDR1 reads MGHRA; CDR2 reads YSYEKL. Primers: 60 Vbeta forward and 13 Jbeta reverse. This table comes from immunoSEQ multiplex PCR, and its TCRdb copy is limited to in-frame clones, with some not included. The repertoire includes some 65,000 clones, 70% to 85% of them detected once, and 3% sits in the top ten. Turning to this clone: What it binds is unknown. The same CDR3 can be traced to other DNA sequences in this sample.

Study-wide points: TCR beta sequences reportedly predicted the HLA-A and HLA-B alleles of most subjects accurately.

Input material: PBMCs. The chain employs TRBV4-1 and TRBJ1-5; D is possibly TRBD1 (5 bases). This sequence originates from a girl aged 10 to 17 in good health and CMV-seropositive. The CDR3, as DNA: TGCGCCAGCAGCCAAGAGGGGGGTAGCAATCAGCCCCAGCATTTT. Its protein is CASSQEGGSNQPQHF.